This entry lists 20 T cell receptor beta chains sequenced from one sample in a study of cytomegalovirus exposure and HLA in healthy donors. Primers included in the PCR were 60 Vbeta and 13 Jbeta primers. Some clones are missing from TCRdb's copy, which holds only in-frame ones; the method was immunoSEQ multiplex PCR. The sample includes about 110,000 clones, around 81% of them seen just once. Sequenced input: PBMCs. The receptors shown here come from a woman aged 25 to 45 in good health and CMV-seronegative.

The V and J genes are TRBV6-5 and TRBJ2-1, with 11 bases that match TRBD2. V was pared by 4 bases and J by 2 bases, with 1 base of the junction left unmatched. The length of the CDR3 is 15 residues. CDR1 MNHEY and CDR2 SVGAGI come from the germline V gene. The CDR3 protein is CASSLLAGAYNEQFF. CDR3 bases: TGTGCCAGCAGTTTACTAGCGGGAGCCTACAATGAGCAGTTCTTC.

In this sample, this clone turned up once. The J gene is TRBJ2-4, the V gene TRBV28, with D possibly TRBD2 on 6 matching bases. Deletions cut 4 bases from V and 1 base from J, with 14 bases between. The CDR3 consists of 16 residues. Germline CDR1 reads MDHEN; CDR2 reads SYDVKM. CDR3 in DNA: TGTGCCAGCAGTTCTGGGACTCTAGGGGCCAAAAACATTCAGTACTTC. Amino acids: CASSSGTLGAKNIQYF.

The J gene is TRBJ1-1, the V gene TRBV6-1; D is possibly TRBD1 (5 bases). V lost 4 bases and J lost 2, with 8 bases in between. Germline loops: CDR1 MNHNS, CDR2 SASEGT. The CDR3 has 13 residues. The CDR3 is CASSATENTEAFF. In nucleotides, the CDR3 is TGTGCCAGCAGTGCGACAGAAAACACTGAAGCTTTCTTT.

The chain carries TRBV5-1 and TRBJ1-1; D unclear. In germline, CDR1 is SGHRS, CDR2 YFSETQ. The CDR3 is 14 amino acids. The germline V and J ends were trimmed by 0 bases and 2 bases, with 8 bases remaining between them. CDR3 nucleotides: TGCGCCAGCAGCTTGGACGGGTTCAACACTGAAGCTTTCTTT. Amino acid sequence: CASSLDGFNTEAFF.

The chain employs TRBV7-9 and TRBJ2-2; D uncertain. The ends were cut back, 1 base at V and 4 bases at J, with 4 bases in the middle. The CDR3 is made up of 13 amino acids. Germline CDR1 is SEHNR and CDR2 is FQNEAQ (reference sequence). The CDR3 DNA sequence: TGTGCCAGCAGCTTAGTGGCCACCGGGGAGCTGTTTTTT. Translating gives CASSLVATGELFF. The full variable domain, with the rest looked up from reference TRBV7-9 and TRBJ2-2, is DTGVSQNPRHKITKRGQNVTFRCDPISEHNRLYWYRQTLGQGPEFLTYFQNEAQLEKSRLLSDRFSAERPKGSFSTLEIQRTEQGDSAMYLCASSLVATGELFFGEGSRLTVL.

J is TRBJ2-2 and V is TRBV5-1; D is unclear. The V end was cut by 4 bases, the J end by 0 bases, with 13 bases between. CDR3 length equals 16 residues. CDR1 SGHRS and CDR2 YFSETQ come from the germline V gene. In DNA form, the CDR3 reads TGCGCCAGCAGCCGAGGTCGGGTTTCGAACACCGGGGAGCTGTTTTTT. The encoded protein is CASSRGRVSNTGELFF.

The chain joins TRBV27 to TRBJ2-4, with D uncertain. V was trimmed by 2 bases and J by 8 bases, leaving 4 bases between them. The CDR3 has 11 residues. The germline gives CDR1 MNHEY, CDR2 SMNVEV (reference sequence). This CDR3 reads CASSLGDIQYF. The CDR3 DNA sequence: TGTGCCAGCAGTTTAGGAGACATTCAGTACTTC.

This chain links TRBV6-1 with TRBJ2-2; 10 bases fit TRBD2. There are 15 residues in the CDR3. Germline CDR1 MNHNS, CDR2 SASEGT. V lost 2 bases and J lost 8; bases outside the gene matches: 5. The CDR3, as DNA: TGTGCCAGCAGTGAACTAGCGGGAGTTCCTGGGGAGCTGTTTTTT. Amino acid sequence: CASSELAGVPGELFF.

This clone was detected once. The chain links TRBV10-1 to TRBJ1-2; D unclear. The CDR3 spans 13 residues. CDR1 is WNHNN and CDR2 is SYGVQD in the germline V gene (reference sequence). V gave up 3 bases and J gave up 8 bases, with 13 bases separating them. This chain's CDR3 is CASSETAEEGYTF. In DNA form, the CDR3 reads TGCGCCAGCAGTGAAACGGCGGAGGAGGGCTACACCTTC.

This clone was seen only a few times. The chain carries TRBV2 and TRBJ2-5; 7 bases are shared with TRBD2. Germline CDR1 and CDR2: SNHLY and FYNNEI. The CDR3 has 14 residues. V trimming: 7 bases; J trimming: 2 bases; junction bases outside the gene matches: 7. The CDR3 DNA sequence: TGTGCCAGCACGAGTACGGGACTACAAGAGACCCAGTACTTC. Translated, it gives CASTSTGLQETQYF.

The J gene is TRBJ1-5, the V gene TRBV5-1, with D perhaps matching TRBD1 (5 bases). V was pared by 0 bases and J by 3 bases, with 10 bases between. This CDR3 region has 15 residues. The V gene's germline CDR1 is SGHRS and CDR2 YFSETQ. Here the CDR3 DNA reads TGCGCCAGCAGCTTGGAAGGGACTAACAATCAGCCCCAGCATTTT. Translated: CASSLEGTNNQPQHF.

This chain links TRBV27 with TRBJ2-7; no clear D. Germline loops: CDR1 MNHEY, CDR2 SMNVEV (reference sequence). V was cut by 0 bases and J by 0 bases, with 15 bases left in between. The CDR3 totals 17 residues. The CDR3: CASSLSGPQISSYEQYF. Here the CDR3 DNA reads TGTGCCAGCAGTTTATCGGGCCCGCAAATTAGCTCCTACGAGCAGTACTTC.

This clone was observed once. V usage is TRBV5-1 and J usage is TRBJ1-1; possibly TRBD1 for D (6 bases). The V end was cut by 0 bases, the J end by 3 bases, with 9 bases between. CDR3 length: 14 residues. CDR1 and CDR2 from the germline V gene are SGHRS and YFSETQ. The DNA for the CDR3 is TGCGCCAGCAGCTTGGGAGCAGGGGACACTGAAGCTTTCTTT. Its protein product is CASSLGAGDTEAFF. Filled out from reference TRBV5-1 and TRBJ1-1, the complete variable domain reads KAGVTQTPRYLIKTRGQQVTLSCSPISGHRSVSWYQQTPGQGLQFLFEYFSETQRNKGNFPGRFSGRQFSNSRSEMNVSTLELGDSALYLCASSLGAGDTEAFFGQGTRLTVV.

V gene TRBV14 combines with J gene TRBJ2-7; maybe TRBD2 (5 bases). The CDR3 length is 13 residues. CDR1 and CDR2 from the germline V gene are SGHDN and FVKESK. V was cut by 5 bases and J by 0 bases, with 8 bases left in between. The CDR3 region is CASSVRDSYEQYF. The CDR3 bases are TGTGCCAGCAGCGTACGGGACTCCTACGAGCAGTACTTC. Full variable domain (rest looked up from reference TRBV14 and TRBJ2-7): EAGVTQFPSHSVIEKGQTVTLRCDPISGHDNLYWYRRVMGKEIKFLLHFVKESKQDESGMPNNRFLAERTGGTYSTLKVQPAELEDSGVYFCASSVRDSYEQYFGPGTRLTVT.

The chain has TRBV2 and TRBJ1-2, with a weak D call TRBD1 (5 bases). The CDR3 contains 15 residues. The ends were cut back, 2 bases at V and 5 bases at J, with 15 bases in the middle. Germline V gives CDR1 SNHLY, CDR2 FYNNEI. Here the CDR3 DNA reads TGTGCCAGCAGTGAACATTCGGGGGAGTGGTATGGCTACACCTTC. Protein product: CASSEHSGEWYGYTF.

V usage is TRBV7-2 and J usage is TRBJ2-7, with 8 bases lining up with TRBD2. The CDR3 runs to 15 residues. From germline, CDR1 is SGHTA and CDR2 FQGNSA. Trimming removed 5 bases from V and 2 bases from J; junction bases left unmatched: 8. CDR3 amino acids: CASSPTGGPTYEQYF. In DNA, the CDR3 is TGTGCCAGCAGCCCCACGGGAGGGCCCACCTACGAGCAGTACTTC.

The chain combines TRBV5-6 with TRBJ1-4, with 10 bases lining up with TRBD1. After removal of 0 bases from V and 8 bases from J, the junction contained 1 base not matched to a gene. Germline V gives CDR1 SGHDT, CDR2 YYEEEE. This CDR3 has 14 amino acids. The CDR3 reads CASSLETGGEKLFF. CDR3 DNA: TGTGCCAGCAGCTTGGAGACAGGGGGCGAAAAACTGTTTTTT. Variable domain in full (rest from reference TRBV5-6 and TRBJ1-4): DAGVTQSPTHLIKTRGQQVTLRCSPKSGHDTVSWYQQALGQGPQFIFQYYEEEERQRGNFPDRFSGHQFPNYSSELNVNALLLGDSALYLCASSLETGGEKLFFGSGTQLSVL.

The table lists this clone with a count of one. The V gene is TRBV6-1, the J gene TRBJ2-4; 7 positions agree with TRBD1. V lost 5 bases to trimming and J lost 9 bases; unmatched junction nucleotides: 4. Germline V gene lookup returns CDR1 MNHNS and CDR2 SASEGT. The CDR3 is 12 residues long. The CDR3 coding sequence is TGTGCCAGCAGTTCGACAGGGTCCATTCAGTACTTC. Residues: CASSSTGSIQYF.

In its sample, this clone was seen once. V is TRBV5-1 and J is TRBJ1-1; TRBD1 agrees at 7 bases. Germline CDR1 is SGHRS and CDR2 is YFSETQ. CDR3 length: 14 residues. The V and J ends lost 1 base and 6 bases, in that order; junction bases with no gene match: 6. The CDR3 DNA reads TGCGCCAGCAGCTTGCAGGGGGTGATCTCTGAAGCTTTCTTT. Translation: CASSLQGVISEAFF.

The J gene is TRBJ1-1, the V gene TRBV11-1; D ambiguous. There are 13 residues in the CDR3. The germline V and J ends were trimmed by 3 bases and 3 bases, with 8 bases remaining between them. Germline-derived CDR1 and CDR2 are SGHAT and FQDESV (reference sequence). CDR3 loop: CASSLQRYTEAFF. CDR3 DNA sequence: TGTGCCAGCAGCTTGCAACGGTACACTGAAGCTTTCTTT.